This T cell receptor beta chain was profiled in a study of identical twins. This CDR3 is built from 12 residues. The germline V gene has CDR1 MDHEN and CDR2 SYDVKM. V lost 6 bases and J lost 9, with 12 bases in between. Each cDNA held unique molecular identifiers, and template switching gave it a universal primer site. TCRdb processed the 5' RACE reads anew with MiXCR; each CDR3 protein has one entry. The sample carries 1.5 million to 2 million distinct CDR3 sequences, under 35% recorded once. In this sample, this clonotype turned up many times. The rearrangement uses TRBV28 and TRBJ2-1; D might be TRBD1 (6 bases). Sequenced material: cord blood. This TCR derives from a newborn girl in good health. CDR3 loop: CASSRTDFEQFF. The CDR3 DNA follows: TGTGCCAGCAGCCGGACAGATTTTGAGCAGTTCTTC.